These T cell receptor beta chains were read from a single sample in a study of cytomegalovirus exposure and HLA in healthy donors. Clones were read by immunoSEQ multiplex PCR, and TCRdb kept only the in-frame ones, dropping some. The table has around 150,000 clones, approximately 87% seen once; the top ten hold around 5%. Source material: PBMCs. These receptors all stem from a woman younger than 45 in good health and CMV-seronegative. CDR3s include the opening cysteine and the closing phenylalanine or tryptophan. A D gene is named only where the DNA matches it firmly. The size entry is marked missing in some rows and otherwise reads once, few, many or a size class.

V	size	J	D	DNA	CDR3
TRBV2	-	TRBJ2-1	-	TGTGCCAGCGCACGCAATGAGCAGTTCTTC	CASARNEQFF
TRBV2	-	TRBJ1-2	-	TGTGCCAGCAGCCCCCGGGACTATGGCTACACCTTC	CASSPRDYGYTF
TRBV7-2	-	TRBJ2-7	-	TGTGCCAGCAGCTTAGTAGGCGCGGGCGCCAGGGCCGAGCAGTACTTC	CASSLVGAGARAEQYF
TRBV14	-	TRBJ2-1	-	TGTGCCAGCAGCCAATCATCTCCGAGTGAGCAGTTCTTC	CASSQSSPSEQFF
TRBV19	-	TRBJ1-2	TRBD1	TGTGCCTCCGCCCCCTCCAGGGGGAATGGCTACACCTTC	CASAPSRGNGYTF
TRBV11-2	once	TRBJ2-2	TRBD2	TGTGCCAGCAGCTTAGATCCCGTGCTAGCGGGGAGCACCGGGGAGCTGTTTTTT	CASSLDPVLAGSTGELFF
TRBV29-1	-	TRBJ2-7	TRBD2	TGCAGCGTTGAAGATCGGGGGGAGGGGAGGGTGCAGTACTTC	CSVEDRGEGRVQYF
TRBV5-6	-	TRBJ2-1	-	TGTGCCAGCAGCGACCAAAGACTAGGGGGGATTGAGCAGTTCTTC	CASSDQRLGGIEQFF
TRBV28	-	TRBJ2-1	-	TGTGCCAGCAGTTTAGCGAGGGGGAATGAGCAGTTCTTC	CASSLARGNEQFF
TRBV5-1	-	TRBJ2-6	-	TGCGCCAGCAGCTTGGAGGGGACTGGGGCCAACGTCCTGACTTTC	CASSLEGTGANVLTF
TRBV27	-	TRBJ2-1	TRBD2	TGTGCCAGCAGTTCTTTAGCGGGAGGGTTAACCTACAATGAGCAGTTCTTC	CASSSLAGGLTYNEQFF
TRBV4-1	-	TRBJ2-6	-	TGCGCCAGCAGCCAAGGGCGGAGGCGCTCTGGGGCCAACGTCCTGACTTTC	CASSQGRRRSGANVLTF
TRBV7-9	-	TRBJ2-1	-	TGTGCCAGCAGCTTAGTCGGGCTAGCCTATGAGCAGTTCTTC	CASSLVGLAYEQFF
TRBV2	-	TRBJ2-3	-	TGTGCCAGTTCGTCTCTACAGGGTTTTTTAGATACGCAGTATTTT	CASSSLQGFLDTQYF
TRBV5-6	once	TRBJ1-4	-	TGTGCCAGCAGTCGCACTAATGAAAAACTGTTTTTT	CASSRTNEKLFF
TRBV14	-	TRBJ1-4	-	TGTGCCAGCCAGGACAGAAAGACTGAAAAACTGTTTTTT	CASQDRKTEKLFF
TRBV7-8	-	TRBJ2-1	TRBD2	TGTGCCAGCAGCCCAGCTATGCGGTTGCTAGTGGGGACTAGCGAGGCCAATGAGCAGTTCTTC	CASSPAMRLLVGTSEANEQFF
TRBV14	-	TRBJ2-2	-	TGTGCCAGCAGCCCCCTGCTAGCCGCGAACACCGGGGAGCTGTTTTTT	CASSPLLAANTGELFF
TRBV2	few	TRBJ1-2	-	TGTGCCAGCAGTGAGGGAACTCGGATAAGGGACTATGGCTACACCTTC	CASSEGTRIRDYGYTF